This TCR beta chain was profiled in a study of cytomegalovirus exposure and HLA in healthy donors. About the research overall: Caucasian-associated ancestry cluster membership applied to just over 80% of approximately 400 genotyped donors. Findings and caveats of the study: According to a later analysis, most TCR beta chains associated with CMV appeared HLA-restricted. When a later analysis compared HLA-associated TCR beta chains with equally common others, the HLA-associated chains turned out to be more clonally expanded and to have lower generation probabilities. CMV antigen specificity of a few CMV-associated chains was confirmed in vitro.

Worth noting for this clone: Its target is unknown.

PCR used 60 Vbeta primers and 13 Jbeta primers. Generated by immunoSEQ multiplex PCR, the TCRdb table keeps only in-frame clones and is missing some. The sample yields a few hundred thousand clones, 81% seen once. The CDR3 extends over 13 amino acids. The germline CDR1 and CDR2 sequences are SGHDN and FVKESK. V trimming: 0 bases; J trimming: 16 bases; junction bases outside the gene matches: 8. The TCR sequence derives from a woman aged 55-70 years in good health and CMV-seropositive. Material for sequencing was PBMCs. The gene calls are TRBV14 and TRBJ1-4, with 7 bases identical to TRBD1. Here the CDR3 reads CASSQDSRTGRFF. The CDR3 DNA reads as TGTGCCAGCAGCCAAGATTCCAGGACAGGCCGGTTTTTT.